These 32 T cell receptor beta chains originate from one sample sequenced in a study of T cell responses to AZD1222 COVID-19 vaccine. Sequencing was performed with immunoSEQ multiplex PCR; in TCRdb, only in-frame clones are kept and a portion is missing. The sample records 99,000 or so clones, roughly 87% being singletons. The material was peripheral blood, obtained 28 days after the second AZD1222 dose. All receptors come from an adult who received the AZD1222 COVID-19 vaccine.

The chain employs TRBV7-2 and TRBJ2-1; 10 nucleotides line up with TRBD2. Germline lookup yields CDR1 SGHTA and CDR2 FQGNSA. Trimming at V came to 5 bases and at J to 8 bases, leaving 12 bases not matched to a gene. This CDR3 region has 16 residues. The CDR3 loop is CASSLSVAGGGDEQFF. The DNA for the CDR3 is TGTGCCAGCAGCCTATCCGTAGCGGGAGGCGGTGATGAGCAGTTCTTC.

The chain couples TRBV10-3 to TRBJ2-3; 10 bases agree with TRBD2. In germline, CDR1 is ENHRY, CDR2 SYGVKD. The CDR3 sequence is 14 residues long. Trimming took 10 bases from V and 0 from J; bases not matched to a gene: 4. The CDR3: CATQTSGSTDTQYF. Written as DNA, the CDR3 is TGTGCCACCCAGACTAGCGGGAGCACAGATACGCAGTATTTT.

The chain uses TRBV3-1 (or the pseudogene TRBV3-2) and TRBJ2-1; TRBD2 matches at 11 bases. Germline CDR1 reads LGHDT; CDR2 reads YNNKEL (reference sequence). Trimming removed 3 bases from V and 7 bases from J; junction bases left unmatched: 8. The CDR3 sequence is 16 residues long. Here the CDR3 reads CASSQAPLAGANEQFF. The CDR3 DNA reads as TGTGCCAGCAGCCAGGCCCCACTAGCGGGAGCGAATGAGCAGTTCTTC.

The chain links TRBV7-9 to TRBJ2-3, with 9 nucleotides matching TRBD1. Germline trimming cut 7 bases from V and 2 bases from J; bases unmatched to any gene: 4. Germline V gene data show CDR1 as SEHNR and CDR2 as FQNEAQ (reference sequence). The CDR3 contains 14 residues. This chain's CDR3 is CASMRTGVTDTQYF. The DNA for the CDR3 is TGTGCCAGCATGAGGACAGGGGTCACAGATACGCAGTATTTT.

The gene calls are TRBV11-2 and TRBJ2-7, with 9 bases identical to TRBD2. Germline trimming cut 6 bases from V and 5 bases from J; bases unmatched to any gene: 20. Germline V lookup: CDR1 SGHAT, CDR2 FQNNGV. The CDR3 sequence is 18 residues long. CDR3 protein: CASSQAGILSGRGDEQYF. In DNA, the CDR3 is TGTGCCAGCAGTCAAGCGGGGATACTTAGCGGGAGAGGGGACGAGCAGTACTTC.

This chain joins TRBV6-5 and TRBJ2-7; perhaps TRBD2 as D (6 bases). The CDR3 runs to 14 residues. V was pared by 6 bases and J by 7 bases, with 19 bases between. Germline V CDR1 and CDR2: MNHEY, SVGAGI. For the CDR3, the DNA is TGTGCCAGCAGGCGGGACGCACCGATTGGAGAGCAGTACTTC. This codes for CASRRDAPIGEQYF.

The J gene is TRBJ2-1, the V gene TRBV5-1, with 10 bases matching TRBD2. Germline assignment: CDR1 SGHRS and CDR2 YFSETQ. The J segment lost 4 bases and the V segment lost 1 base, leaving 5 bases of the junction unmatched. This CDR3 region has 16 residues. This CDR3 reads CASSLFTSGTYNEQFF. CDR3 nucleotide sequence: TGCGCCAGCAGCTTGTTCACTAGCGGGACGTACAATGAGCAGTTCTTC.

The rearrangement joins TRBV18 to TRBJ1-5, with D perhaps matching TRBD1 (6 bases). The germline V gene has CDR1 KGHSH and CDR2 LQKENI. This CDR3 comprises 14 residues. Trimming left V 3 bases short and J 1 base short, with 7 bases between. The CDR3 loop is CASSPGQSNQPQHF. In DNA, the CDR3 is TGTGCCAGCTCACCGGGACAAAGCAATCAGCCCCAGCATTTT.

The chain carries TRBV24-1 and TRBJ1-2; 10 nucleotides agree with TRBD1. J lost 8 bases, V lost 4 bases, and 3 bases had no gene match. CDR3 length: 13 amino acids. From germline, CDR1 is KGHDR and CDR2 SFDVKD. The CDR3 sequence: CATSERQGAGYTF. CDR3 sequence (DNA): TGTGCCACCAGTGAGCGACAGGGGGCGGGCTACACCTTC.

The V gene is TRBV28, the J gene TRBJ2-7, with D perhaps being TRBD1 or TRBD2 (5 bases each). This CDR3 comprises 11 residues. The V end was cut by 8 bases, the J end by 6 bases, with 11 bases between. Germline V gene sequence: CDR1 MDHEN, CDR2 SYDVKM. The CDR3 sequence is CASLGRFEQYF. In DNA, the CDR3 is TGTGCCAGCCTGGGACGATTCGAGCAGTACTTC.

CDR3: CASSLHTSGSGYEQYF. CDR3 bases: TGTGCCAGCAGTCTTCACACTAGCGGGAGCGGGTACGAGCAGTACTTC. The V gene is TRBV27, the J gene TRBJ2-7, with 11 positions matching TRBD2. The germline CDR1 and CDR2 sequences are MNHEY and SMNVEV (reference sequence). V lost 5 bases to trimming and J lost 4 bases; unmatched junction nucleotides: 10. The CDR3 spans 16 residues.

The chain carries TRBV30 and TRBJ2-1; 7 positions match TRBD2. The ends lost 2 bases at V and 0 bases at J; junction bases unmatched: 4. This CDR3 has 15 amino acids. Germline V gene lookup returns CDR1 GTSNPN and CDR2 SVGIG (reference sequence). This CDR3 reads CAWSRTRSSYNEQFF. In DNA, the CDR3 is TGTGCCTGGAGTAGGACTAGGAGCTCCTACAATGAGCAGTTCTTC.

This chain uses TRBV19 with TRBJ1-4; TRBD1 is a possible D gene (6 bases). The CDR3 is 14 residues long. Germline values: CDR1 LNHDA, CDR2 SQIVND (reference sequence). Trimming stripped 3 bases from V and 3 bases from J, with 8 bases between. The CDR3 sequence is CASSIQGPNEKLFF. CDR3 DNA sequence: TGTGCCAGTAGTATCCAGGGGCCTAATGAAAAACTGTTTTTT. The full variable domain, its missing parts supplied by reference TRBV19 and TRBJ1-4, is DGGITQSPKYLFRKEGQNVTLSCEQNLNHDAMYWYRQDPGQGLRLIYYSQIVNDFQKGDIAEGYSVSREKKESFPLTVTSAQKNPTAFYLCASSIQGPNEKLFFGSGTQLSVL.

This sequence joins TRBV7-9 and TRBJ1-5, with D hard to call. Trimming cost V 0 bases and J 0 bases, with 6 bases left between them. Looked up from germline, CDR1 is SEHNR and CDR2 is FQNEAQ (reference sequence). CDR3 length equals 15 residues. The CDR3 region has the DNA TGTGCCAGCAGCTTAGCGGGCCCTAGCAATCAGCCCCAGCATTTT. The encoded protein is CASSLAGPSNQPQHF.

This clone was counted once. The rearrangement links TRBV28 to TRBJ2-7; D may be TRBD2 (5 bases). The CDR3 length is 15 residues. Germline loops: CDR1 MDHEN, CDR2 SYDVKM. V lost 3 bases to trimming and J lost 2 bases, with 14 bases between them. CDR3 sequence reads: CASSFRGSTAYEQYF. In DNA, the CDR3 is TGTGCCAGCAGTTTTAGAGGGAGTACGGCCTACGAGCAGTACTTC. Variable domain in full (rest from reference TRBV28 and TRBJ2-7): DVKVTQSSRYLVKRTGEKVFLECVQDMDHENMFWYRQDPGLGLRLIYFSYDVKMKEKGDIPEGYSVSREKKERFSLILESASTNQTSMYLCASSFRGSTAYEQYFGPGTRLTVT.

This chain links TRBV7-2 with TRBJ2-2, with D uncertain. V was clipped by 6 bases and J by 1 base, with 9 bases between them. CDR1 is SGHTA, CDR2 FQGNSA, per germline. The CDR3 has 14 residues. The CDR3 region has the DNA TGTGCCAGCAGAAAGGGCGGGAACACCGGGGAGCTGTTTTTT. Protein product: CASRKGGNTGELFF.

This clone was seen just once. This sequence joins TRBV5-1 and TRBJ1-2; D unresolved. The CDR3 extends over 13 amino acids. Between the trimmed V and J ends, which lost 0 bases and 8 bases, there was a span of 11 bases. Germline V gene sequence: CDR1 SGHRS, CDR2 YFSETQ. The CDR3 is CASSLGGEQGYTF. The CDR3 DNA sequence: TGCGCCAGCAGCTTGGGTGGTGAACAGGGCTACACCTTC. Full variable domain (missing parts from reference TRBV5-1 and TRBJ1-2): KAGVTQTPRYLIKTRGQQVTLSCSPISGHRSVSWYQQTPGQGLQFLFEYFSETQRNKGNFPGRFSGRQFSNSRSEMNVSTLELGDSALYLCASSLGGEQGYTFGSGTRLTVV.

As DNA, the CDR3 is TGTGCCAGTAGGGGATGGGATAGCGGGAGGGCCATCAATGAGCAGTTCTTC. It encodes CASRGWDSGRAINEQFF. The chain links TRBV19 to TRBJ2-1; TRBD2 matches 11 bases. Germline CDR1 LNHDA, CDR2 SQIVND (reference sequence). The CDR3 is 17 amino acids. V lost 6 bases and J lost 6; bases outside the gene matches: 13. Full variable domain (rest looked up from reference TRBV19 and TRBJ2-1): DGGITQSPKYLFRKEGQNVTLSCEQNLNHDAMYWYRQDPGQGLRLIYYSQIVNDFQKGDIAEGYSVSREKKESFPLTVTSAQKNPTAFYLCASRGWDSGRAINEQFFGPGTRLTVL.

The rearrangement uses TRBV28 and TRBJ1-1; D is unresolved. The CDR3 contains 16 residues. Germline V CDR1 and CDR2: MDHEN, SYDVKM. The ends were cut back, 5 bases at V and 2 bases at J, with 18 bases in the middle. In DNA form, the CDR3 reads TGTGCCAGCAGTCCCCCGCGGCCGTCCGATAACACTGAAGCTTTCTTT. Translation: CASSPPRPSDNTEAFF.

The DNA of the CDR3 is TGCGCCAGCAGCTTGAGCGGGAGACAAGAGACCCAGTACTTC. Translated, it gives CASSLSGRQETQYF. The chain combines TRBV5-1 with TRBJ2-5; 8 positions match TRBD2. The junction had 1 base not matched to a gene; V was cut back by 1 base and J by 2 bases. Per germline, CDR1 SGHRS and CDR2 YFSETQ. The CDR3 covers 14 residues.

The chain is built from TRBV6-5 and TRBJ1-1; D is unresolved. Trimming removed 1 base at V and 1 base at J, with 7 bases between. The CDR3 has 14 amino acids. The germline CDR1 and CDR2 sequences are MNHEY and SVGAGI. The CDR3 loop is CASSYFSKNTEAFF. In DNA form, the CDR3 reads TGTGCCAGCAGTTACTTTTCAAAGAACACTGAAGCTTTCTTT.

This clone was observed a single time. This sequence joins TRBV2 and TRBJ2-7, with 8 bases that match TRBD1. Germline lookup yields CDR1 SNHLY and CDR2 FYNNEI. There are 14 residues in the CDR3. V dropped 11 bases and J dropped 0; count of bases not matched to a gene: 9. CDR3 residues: CASGQGLSSYEQYF. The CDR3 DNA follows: TGTGCCTCTGGACAGGGCCTGAGCTCCTACGAGCAGTACTTC. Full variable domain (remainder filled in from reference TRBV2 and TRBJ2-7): EPEVTQTPSHQVTQMGQEVILRCVPISNHLYFYWYRQILGQKVEFLVSFYNNEISEKSEIFDDQFSVERPDGSNFTLKIRSTKLEDSAMYFCASGQGLSSYEQYFGPGTRLTVT.

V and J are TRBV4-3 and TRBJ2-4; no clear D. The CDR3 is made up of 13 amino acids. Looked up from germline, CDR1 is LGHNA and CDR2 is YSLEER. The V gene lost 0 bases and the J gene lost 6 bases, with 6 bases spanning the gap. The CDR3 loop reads CASSQDQGNIQYF. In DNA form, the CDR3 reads TGCGCCAGCAGCCAAGATCAAGGAAACATTCAGTACTTC.

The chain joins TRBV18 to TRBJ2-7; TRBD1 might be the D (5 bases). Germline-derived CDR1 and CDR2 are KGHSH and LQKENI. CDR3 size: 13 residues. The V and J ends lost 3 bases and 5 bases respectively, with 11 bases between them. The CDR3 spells CASSPAGYHEQYF. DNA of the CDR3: TGTGCCAGCTCACCGGCAGGGTACCACGAGCAGTACTTC. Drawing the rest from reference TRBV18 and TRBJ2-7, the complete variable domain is NAGVMQNPRHLVRRRGQEARLRCSPMKGHSHVYWYRQLPEEGLKFMVYLQKENIIDESGMPKERFSAEFPKEGPSILRIQQVVRGDSAAYFCASSPAGYHEQYFGPGTRLTVT.

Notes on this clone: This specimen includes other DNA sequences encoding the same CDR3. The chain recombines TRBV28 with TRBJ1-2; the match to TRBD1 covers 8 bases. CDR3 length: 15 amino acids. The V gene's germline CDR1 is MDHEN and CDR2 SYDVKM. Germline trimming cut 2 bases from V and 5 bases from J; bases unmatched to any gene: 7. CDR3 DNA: TGTGCCAGCAGTTTAGGGCAGGGGGCGAGGTATGGCTACACCTTC. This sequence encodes CASSLGQGARYGYTF.

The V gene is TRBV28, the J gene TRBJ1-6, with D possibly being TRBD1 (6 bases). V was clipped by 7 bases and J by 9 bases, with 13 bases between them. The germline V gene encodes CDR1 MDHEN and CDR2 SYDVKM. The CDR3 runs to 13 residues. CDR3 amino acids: CASISGAGSPLHF. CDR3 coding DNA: TGTGCCAGCATATCGGGGGCGGGTTCACCCCTCCACTTT.

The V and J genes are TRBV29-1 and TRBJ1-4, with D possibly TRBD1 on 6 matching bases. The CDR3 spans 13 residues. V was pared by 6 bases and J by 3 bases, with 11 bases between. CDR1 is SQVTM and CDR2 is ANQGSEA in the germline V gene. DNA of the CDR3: TGCAGCGTCAGGGACACCGCTAATGAAAAACTGTTTTTT. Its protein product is CSVRDTANEKLFF.

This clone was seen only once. CDR3 protein: CASSPTGTSNQPQHF. For the CDR3, the DNA is TGTGCCAGCAGCCCGACAGGGACTAGCAATCAGCCCCAGCATTTT. The V gene is TRBV27, the J gene TRBJ1-5; TRBD1 aligns across 7 bases. The J segment lost 0 bases and the V segment lost 6 bases, leaving 5 bases of the junction unmatched. The germline V gene encodes CDR1 MNHEY and CDR2 SMNVEV (reference sequence). The CDR3 consists of 15 residues.

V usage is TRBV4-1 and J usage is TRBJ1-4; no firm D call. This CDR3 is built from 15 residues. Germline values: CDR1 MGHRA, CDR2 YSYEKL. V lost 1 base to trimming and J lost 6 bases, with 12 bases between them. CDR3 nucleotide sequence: TGCGCCAGCAGCCAAGCCCCTGGGAGGGATGAAAAACTGTTTTTT. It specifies CASSQAPGRDEKLFF.

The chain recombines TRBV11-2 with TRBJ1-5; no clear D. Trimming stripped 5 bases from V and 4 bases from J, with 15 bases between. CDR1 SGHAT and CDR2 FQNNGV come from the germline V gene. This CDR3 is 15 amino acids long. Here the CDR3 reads CASSRGRLANQPQHF. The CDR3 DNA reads TGTGCCAGCAGCCGTGGTCGATTGGCAAATCAGCCCCAGCATTTT.

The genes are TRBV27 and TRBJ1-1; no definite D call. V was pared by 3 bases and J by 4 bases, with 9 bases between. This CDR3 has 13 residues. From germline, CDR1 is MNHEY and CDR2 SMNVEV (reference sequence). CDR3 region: CASSLAEGTEAFF. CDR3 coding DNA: TGTGCCAGCAGTTTGGCCGAGGGCACTGAAGCTTTCTTT.

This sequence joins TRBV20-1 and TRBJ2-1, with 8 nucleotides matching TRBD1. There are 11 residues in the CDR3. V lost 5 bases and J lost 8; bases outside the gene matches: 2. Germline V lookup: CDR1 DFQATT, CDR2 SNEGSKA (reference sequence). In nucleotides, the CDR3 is TGCAGTGCTGGACAGGGTTATGAGCAGTTCTTC. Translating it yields CSAGQGYEQFF.